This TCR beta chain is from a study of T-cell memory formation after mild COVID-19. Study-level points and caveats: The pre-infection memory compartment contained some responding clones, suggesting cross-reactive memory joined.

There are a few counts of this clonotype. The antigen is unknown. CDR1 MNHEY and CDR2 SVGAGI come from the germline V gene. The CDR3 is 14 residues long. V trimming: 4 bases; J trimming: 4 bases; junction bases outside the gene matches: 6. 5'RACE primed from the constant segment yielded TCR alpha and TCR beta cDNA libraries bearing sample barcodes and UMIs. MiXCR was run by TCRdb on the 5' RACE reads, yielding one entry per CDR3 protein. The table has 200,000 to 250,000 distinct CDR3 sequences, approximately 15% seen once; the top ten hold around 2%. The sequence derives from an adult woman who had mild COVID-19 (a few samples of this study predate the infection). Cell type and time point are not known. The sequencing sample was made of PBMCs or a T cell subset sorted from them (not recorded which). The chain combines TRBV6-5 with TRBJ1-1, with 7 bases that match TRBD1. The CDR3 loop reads CASSSPNRGTEAFF. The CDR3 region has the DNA TGTGCCAGCAGTTCTCCCAACAGGGGCACTGAAGCTTTCTTT.